Sequencing of this T cell receptor (beta chain) was carried out in a study of blood T cells in healthy people across ages. Study details: Template switching picked up about one barcoded beta molecule for each two T cells. Findings of the study overall: The recorded TCR beta diversity per million T cells decreased in a roughly linear manner with age.

The CDR3 consists of 15 residues. CDR1 and CDR2 (germline): SGHRS, YFSETQ. Trimming took 6 bases from V and 1 from J; bases not matched to a gene: 4. With regard to this clonotype: Antigen specificity is unknown.

Using a J-beta primer mix together with a sample-barcoded 5' primer, a second PCR was run for roughly 7 to 11 cycles. TCRdb ran MiXCR on the 5' RACE reads and lists one entry per CDR3 protein. The table has 600,000 to 650,000 distinct CDR3 sequences, about 53% seen once. This receptor was taken from a man aged 55 to 70 in good health. The rearrangement joins TRBV5-1 to TRBJ2-2, with 9 bases that match TRBD2. Sequences were obtained from blood. CDR3 nucleotides: TGCGCCAGCACCGCGGGGGGGATGAACACCGGGGAGCTGTTTTTT. Its protein product is CASTAGGMNTGELFF.